Reported below is one T cell receptor (beta chain). These data are taken from a study of control samples from healthy donors and cancer patients. Method: immunoSEQ multiplex PCR; TCRdb's copy keeps in-frame clones and lacks some. The table shows about 83,000 clones, with 91% occurring only once. Trimming pared 4 bases from V and 2 bases from J, leaving 8 bases between. This CDR3 contains 13 residues. Germline values: CDR1 SEHNR, CDR2 FQNEAQ (reference sequence). The sequenced sample consisted of blood. The origin of this receptor is a man aged 45 to 65 in good health. This rearrangement joins TRBV7-9 to TRBJ1-1; D perhaps matches TRBD1 (5 bases). The CDR3 region has the DNA TGTGCCAGCAGCTACGGGGGAAACACTGAAGCTTTCTTT. It translates to CASSYGGNTEAFF.